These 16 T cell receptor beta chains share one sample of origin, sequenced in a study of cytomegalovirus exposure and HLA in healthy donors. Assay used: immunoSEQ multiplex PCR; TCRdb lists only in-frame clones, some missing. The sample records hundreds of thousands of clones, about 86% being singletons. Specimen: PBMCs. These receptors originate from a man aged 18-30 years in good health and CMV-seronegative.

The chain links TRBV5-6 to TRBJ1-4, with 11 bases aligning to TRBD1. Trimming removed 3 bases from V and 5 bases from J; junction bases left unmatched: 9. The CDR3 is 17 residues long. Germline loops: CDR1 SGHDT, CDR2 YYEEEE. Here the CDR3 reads CASSSGQGASANEKLFF. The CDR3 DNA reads TGTGCCAGCAGCTCAGGACAGGGGGCCAGTGCGAATGAAAAACTGTTTTTT.

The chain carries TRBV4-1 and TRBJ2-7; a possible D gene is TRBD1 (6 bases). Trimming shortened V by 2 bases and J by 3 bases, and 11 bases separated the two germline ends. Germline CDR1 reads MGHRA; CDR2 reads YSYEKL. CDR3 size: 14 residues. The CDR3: CASSQQGRLYEQYF. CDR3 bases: TGCGCCAGCAGCCAACAGGGGCGCCTCTACGAGCAGTACTTC.

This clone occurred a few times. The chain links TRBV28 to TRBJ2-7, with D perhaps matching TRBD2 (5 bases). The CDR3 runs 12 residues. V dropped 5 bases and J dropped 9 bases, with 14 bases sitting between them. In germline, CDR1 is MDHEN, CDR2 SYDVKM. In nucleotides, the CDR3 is TGTGCCAGCAGTGAGAGGGAGCTCGGGCAGTACTTC. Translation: CASSERELGQYF.

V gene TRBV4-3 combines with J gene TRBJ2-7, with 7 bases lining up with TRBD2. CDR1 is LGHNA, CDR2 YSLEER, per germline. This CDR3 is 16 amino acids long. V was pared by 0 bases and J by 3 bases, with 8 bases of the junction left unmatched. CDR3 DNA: TGCGCCAGCAGCCAAGACCGACGGACTAGTCACTACGAGCAGTACTTC. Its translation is CASSQDRRTSHYEQYF.

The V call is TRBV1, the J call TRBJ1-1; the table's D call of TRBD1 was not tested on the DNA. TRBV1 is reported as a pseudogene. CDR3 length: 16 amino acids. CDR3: CTSSQTDRVVWTEAFF. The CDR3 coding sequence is TGCACCAGCAGCCAAACCGACAGGGTAGTTTGGACTGAAGCTTTCTTT.

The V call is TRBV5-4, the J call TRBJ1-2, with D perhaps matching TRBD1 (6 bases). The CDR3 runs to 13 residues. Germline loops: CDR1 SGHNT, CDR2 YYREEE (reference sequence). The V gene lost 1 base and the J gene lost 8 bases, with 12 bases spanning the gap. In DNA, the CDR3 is TGTGCCAGCAGCTTGATAACAGGGCGAGGCTACACCTTC. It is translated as CASSLITGRGYTF.

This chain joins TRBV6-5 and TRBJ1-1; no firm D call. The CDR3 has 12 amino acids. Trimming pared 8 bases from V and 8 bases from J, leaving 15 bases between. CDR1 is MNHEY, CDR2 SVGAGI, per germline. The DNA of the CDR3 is TGTGCCAGCTTTTTGTGGCCACACGAAGCTTTCTTT. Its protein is CASFLWPHEAFF.

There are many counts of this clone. CDR3 in DNA: TGCGCCAGCAGCCCGGAGGGACTAGCGGCGTACGAGCAGTACTTC. This gives the protein CASSPEGLAAYEQYF. The chain joins TRBV4-1 to TRBJ2-7, with 11 bases matching TRBD2. This CDR3 region has 15 residues. With V trimmed by 4 bases and J by 4 bases, 6 bases remained unmatched. The germline CDR1 and CDR2 sequences are MGHRA and YSYEKL.

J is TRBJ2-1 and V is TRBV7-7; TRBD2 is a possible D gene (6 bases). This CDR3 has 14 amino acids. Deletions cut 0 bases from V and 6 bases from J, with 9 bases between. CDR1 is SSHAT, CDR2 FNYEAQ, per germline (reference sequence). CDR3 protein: CASSLATTSNEQFF. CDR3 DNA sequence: TGTGCCAGCAGCTTAGCGACGACTAGCAATGAGCAGTTCTTC.

CDR3 coding DNA: TGTGCCAGCAGCTTTCCGAGCTCTGGGGCCAACGTCCTGACTTTC. Its translation is CASSFPSSGANVLTF. The V call is TRBV7-9, the J call TRBJ2-6; no definite D call. The germline CDR1 and CDR2 sequences are SEHNR and FQNEAQ (reference sequence). Deletions cut 3 bases from V and 0 bases from J, with 6 bases between. The CDR3 has 15 residues.

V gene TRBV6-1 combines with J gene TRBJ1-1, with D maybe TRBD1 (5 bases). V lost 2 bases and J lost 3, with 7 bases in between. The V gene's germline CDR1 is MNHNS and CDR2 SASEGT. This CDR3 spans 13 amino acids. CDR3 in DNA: TGTGCCAGCAGTGAAAGACAGTACACTGAAGCTTTCTTT. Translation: CASSERQYTEAFF.

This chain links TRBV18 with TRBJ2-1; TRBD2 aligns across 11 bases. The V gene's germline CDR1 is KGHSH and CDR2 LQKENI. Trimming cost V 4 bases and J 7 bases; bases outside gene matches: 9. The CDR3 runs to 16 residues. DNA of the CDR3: TGTGCCAGCTCACGCCTTAGCGGGGGGGCCGGAAATGAGCAGTTCTTC. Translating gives CASSRLSGGAGNEQFF. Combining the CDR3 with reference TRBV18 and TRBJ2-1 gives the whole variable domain NAGVMQNPRHLVRRRGQEARLRCSPMKGHSHVYWYRQLPEEGLKFMVYLQKENIIDESGMPKERFSAEFPKEGPSILRIQQVVRGDSAAYFCASSRLSGGAGNEQFFGPGTRLTVL.

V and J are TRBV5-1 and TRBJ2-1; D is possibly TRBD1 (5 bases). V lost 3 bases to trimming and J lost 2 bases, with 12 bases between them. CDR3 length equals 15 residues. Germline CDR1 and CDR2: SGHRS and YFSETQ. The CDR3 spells CASSSSDSTYNEQFF. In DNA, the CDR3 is TGCGCCAGCAGCTCTTCTGACAGTACCTACAATGAGCAGTTCTTC.

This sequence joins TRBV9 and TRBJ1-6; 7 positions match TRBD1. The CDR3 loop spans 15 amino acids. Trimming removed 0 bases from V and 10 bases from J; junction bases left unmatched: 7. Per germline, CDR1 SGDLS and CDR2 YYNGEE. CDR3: CASSVAEGATSPLHF. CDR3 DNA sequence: TGTGCCAGCAGCGTAGCCGAGGGGGCTACGTCACCCCTCCACTTT.

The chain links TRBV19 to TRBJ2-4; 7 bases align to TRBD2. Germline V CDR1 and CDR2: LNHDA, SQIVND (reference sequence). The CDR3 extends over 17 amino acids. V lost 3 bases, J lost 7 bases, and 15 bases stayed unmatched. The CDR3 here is CASSIKSFWAGVNIQYF. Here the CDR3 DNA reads TGTGCCAGTAGTATTAAGTCGTTTTGGGCGGGAGTTAACATTCAGTACTTC.

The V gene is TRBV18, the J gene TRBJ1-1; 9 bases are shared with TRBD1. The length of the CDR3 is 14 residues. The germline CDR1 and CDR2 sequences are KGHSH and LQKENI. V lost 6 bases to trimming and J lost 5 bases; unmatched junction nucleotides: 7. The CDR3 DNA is TGTGCCAGCTCGTCGACAGGGGGAGGTACTGAAGCTTTCTTT. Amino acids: CASSSTGGGTEAFF. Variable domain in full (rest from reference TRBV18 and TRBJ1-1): NAGVMQNPRHLVRRRGQEARLRCSPMKGHSHVYWYRQLPEEGLKFMVYLQKENIIDESGMPKERFSAEFPKEGPSILRIQQVVRGDSAAYFCASSSTGGGTEAFFGQGTRLTVV.